These 3 T cell receptor beta chains were all obtained from the same sample, sequenced in a study of cytomegalovirus exposure and HLA in healthy donors. With 60 Vbeta and 13 Jbeta primers, the PCR was carried out. The table came from immunoSEQ multiplex PCR; TCRdb's copy has only in-frame clones and leaves some out. The sample table includes around 37,000 clones. Sequencing was performed on PBMCs. The receptor set was obtained from a human donor in good health.

As to this clone: One end of the junction varies from germline; a read error may be responsible. V usage is TRBV5-1 and J usage is TRBJ2-1; D gene unclear. Germline V gene data show CDR1 as SGHRS and CDR2 as YFSETQ. The CDR3 length is 15 residues. For the CDR3, the DNA is TGCGCCAGCAGTAAAGTCGCAAGCTCCGACAATGAGCAGTTCTTC. It encodes CASSKVASSDNEQFF.

V usage is TRBV4-1 and J usage is TRBJ2-5; D may be TRBD2 (6 bases). The CDR3 covers 14 residues. V lost 2 bases, J lost 5 bases, and 12 bases lay in between. The V gene's germline CDR1 is MGHRA and CDR2 YSYEKL. The CDR3 protein is CASSQLNGGETQYF. The CDR3 nucleotides read TGCGCCAGCAGCCAACTTAACGGGGGTGAGACCCAGTACTTC.

The chain carries TRBV29-1 and TRBJ2-7; 9 bases are shared with TRBD2. Per the germline V gene, CDR1 is SQVTM and CDR2 is ANQGSEA. Losses at the gene ends were 7 bases for V and 3 bases for J; bases not matched to a gene: 4. The CDR3 totals 12 residues. CDR3 DNA: TGCAGCGCAATGACTAGCGGCTACGAGCAGTACTTC. Translation gives CSAMTSGYEQYF.